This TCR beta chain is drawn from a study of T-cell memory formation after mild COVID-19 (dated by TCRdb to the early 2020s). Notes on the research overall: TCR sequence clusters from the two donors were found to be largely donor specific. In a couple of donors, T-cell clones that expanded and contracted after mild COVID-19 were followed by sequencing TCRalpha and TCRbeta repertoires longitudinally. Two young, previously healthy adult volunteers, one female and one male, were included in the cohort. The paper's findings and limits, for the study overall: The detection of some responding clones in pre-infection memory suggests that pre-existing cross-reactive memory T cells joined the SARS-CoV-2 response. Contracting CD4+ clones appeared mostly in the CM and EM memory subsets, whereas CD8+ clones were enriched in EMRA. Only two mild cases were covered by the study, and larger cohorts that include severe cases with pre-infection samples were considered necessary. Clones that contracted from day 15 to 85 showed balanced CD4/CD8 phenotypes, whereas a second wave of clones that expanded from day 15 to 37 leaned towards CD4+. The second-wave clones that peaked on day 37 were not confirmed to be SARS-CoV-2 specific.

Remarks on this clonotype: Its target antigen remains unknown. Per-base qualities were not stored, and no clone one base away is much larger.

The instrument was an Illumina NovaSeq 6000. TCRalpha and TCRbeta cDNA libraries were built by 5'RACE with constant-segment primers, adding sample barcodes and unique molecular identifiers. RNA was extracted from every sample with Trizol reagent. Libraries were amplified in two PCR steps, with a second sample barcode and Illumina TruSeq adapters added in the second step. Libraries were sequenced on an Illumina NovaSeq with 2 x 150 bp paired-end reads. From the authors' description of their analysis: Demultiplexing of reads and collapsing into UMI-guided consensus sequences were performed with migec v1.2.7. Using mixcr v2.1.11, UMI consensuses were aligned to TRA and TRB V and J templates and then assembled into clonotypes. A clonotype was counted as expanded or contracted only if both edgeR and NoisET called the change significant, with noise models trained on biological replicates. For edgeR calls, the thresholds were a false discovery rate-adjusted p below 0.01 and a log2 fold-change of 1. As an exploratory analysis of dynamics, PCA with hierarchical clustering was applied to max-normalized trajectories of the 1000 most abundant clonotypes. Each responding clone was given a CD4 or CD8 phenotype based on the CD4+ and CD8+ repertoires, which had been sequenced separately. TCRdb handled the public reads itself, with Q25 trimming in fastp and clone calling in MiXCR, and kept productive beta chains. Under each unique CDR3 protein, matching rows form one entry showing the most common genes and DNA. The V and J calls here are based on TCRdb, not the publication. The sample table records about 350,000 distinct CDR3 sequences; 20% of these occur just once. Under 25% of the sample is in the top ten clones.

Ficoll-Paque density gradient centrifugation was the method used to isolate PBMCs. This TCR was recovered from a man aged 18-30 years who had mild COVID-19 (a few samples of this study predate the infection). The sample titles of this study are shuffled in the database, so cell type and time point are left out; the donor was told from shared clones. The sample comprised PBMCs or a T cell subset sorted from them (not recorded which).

The DNA reads TGCGCCAGCAGCTTGGCGCGGCAGGGTATCACCGGGGAGCTGTTTTTT. It translates to CASSLARQGITGELFF. The chain is encoded by TRBV5-1 joined to TRBJ2-2; TRBD1 is a possible D gene, resting on 5 matching bases. From cysteine to phenylalanine, the CDR3 is 16 amino acids long. Only CDR3 DNA is held: 48 bases, read in frame from base 1. Via the germline V gene, CDR1 is SGHRS and CDR2 YFSETQ. The V and J ends are trimmed by 0 bases and 4 bases, leaving 13 bases between them.